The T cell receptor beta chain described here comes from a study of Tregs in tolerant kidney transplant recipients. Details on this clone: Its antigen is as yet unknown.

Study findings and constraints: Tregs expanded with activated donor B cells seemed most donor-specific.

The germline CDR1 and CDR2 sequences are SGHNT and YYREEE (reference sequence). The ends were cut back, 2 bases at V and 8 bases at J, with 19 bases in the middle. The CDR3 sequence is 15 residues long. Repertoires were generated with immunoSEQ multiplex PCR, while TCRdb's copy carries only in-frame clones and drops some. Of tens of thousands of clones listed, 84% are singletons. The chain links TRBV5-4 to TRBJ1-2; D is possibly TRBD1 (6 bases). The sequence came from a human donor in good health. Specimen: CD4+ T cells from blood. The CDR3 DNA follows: TGTGCCAGCAGCTTCCCGGGGGCCTCTGAGGGAGGCTACACCTTC. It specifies CASSFPGASEGGYTF.